This T cell receptor (beta chain) was sequenced for a study of cytomegalovirus exposure and HLA in healthy donors. Both 60 Vbeta primers and 13 Jbeta primers went into the PCR. Sequencing was performed with immunoSEQ multiplex PCR; in TCRdb, only in-frame clones are kept and a portion is missing. Of roughly 160,000 clones in the sample, roughly three quarters are singletons; the top ten hold about 9.9%. This CDR3 comprises 15 residues. The germline gives CDR1 MNHNY, CDR2 SVGAGI (reference sequence). Trimming removed 6 bases from V and 8 bases from J; junction bases left unmatched: 11. The sequencing input was PBMCs. J is TRBJ2-1 and V is TRBV6-6; TRBD2 matches at 9 bases. The source is a man aged 18 to 30 in good health and CMV-seropositive. The CDR3 loop is CASRWTSDLVHEQFF. CDR3 nucleotide sequence: TGTGCCAGCAGGTGGACTAGCGACTTGGTCCATGAGCAGTTCTTC.